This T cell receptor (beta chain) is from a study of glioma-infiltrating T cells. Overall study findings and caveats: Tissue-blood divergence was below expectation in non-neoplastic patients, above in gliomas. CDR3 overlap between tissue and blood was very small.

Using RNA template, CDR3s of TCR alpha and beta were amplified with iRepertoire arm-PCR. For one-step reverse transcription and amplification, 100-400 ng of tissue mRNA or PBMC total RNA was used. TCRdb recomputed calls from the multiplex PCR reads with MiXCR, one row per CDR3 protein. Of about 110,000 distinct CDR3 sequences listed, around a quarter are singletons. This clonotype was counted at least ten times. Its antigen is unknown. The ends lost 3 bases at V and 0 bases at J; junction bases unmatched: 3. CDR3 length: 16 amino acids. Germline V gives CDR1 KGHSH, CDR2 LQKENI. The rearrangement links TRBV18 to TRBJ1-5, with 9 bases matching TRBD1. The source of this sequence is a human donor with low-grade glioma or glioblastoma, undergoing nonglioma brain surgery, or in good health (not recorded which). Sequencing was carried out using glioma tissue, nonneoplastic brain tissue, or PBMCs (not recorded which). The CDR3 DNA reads TGTGCCAGCTCACCTGACAGGGGGGGTAGCAATCAGCCCCAGCATTTT. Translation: CASSPDRGGSNQPQHF.